This TCR beta chain was sequenced in a study of identifying expanded T cells in peripheral blood. CDR3 length: 13 residues. Looked up from germline, CDR1 is MNHEY and CDR2 is SMNVEV (reference sequence). The V gene lost 4 bases and the J gene lost 3 bases, with 7 bases spanning the gap. Method: immunoSEQ multiplex PCR; TCRdb's copy keeps in-frame clones and lacks some. The sample carries about 84,000 clones, roughly 86% recorded once. This clone was counted only a few times. Its antigen is as yet unknown. Study results and limitations: Clone count variance between roughly 2-week samples rose with total template count.

The source material was blood. V gene TRBV27 combines with J gene TRBJ1-5; weak D call: TRBD1 (5 bases). The receptor comes from a person aged 18 to 75 in good health. CDR3: CASSSGDNQPQHF. The DNA of the CDR3 is TGTGCCAGCAGTTCGGGGGACAATCAGCCCCAGCATTTT.